A selection of T cell receptor beta chains follows, all from one sample in a study of T cell repertoires in cytomegalovirus infection. These receptors lack a known antigen. TCRdb redid the calling of the reads with MiXCR, one entry per CDR3 protein. The data hold approximately 770,000 distinct CDR3 sequences, with 25% to 35% observed a single time. The specimen was cultured CD8+ T cells from PBMCs, collected from culture after CMV antigen stimulation. These receptors originate from a human donor in good health (CMV status not recorded). Some clones in this sample may be carry-over from other donors' samples. The CDR3 runs from the conserved cysteine through the conserved F or W. A D gene is named only where the DNA matches it firmly. Clone sizes are given selectively: once, few, many, or a class where the clone is expanded.

>TRBJ1-5|NA|NA|TRBV12-3/TRBV12-4
TGTGCCAGCAGTTTAGCAGGGAAGAGGCCCCAGCATTTT
CASSLAGKRPQHF
>TRBJ1-1|NA|few|TRBV6-5
TGTGCCAGCAGTTTATCCCTACCGTTCGGGCTGAACACTGAAGCTTTCTTT
CASSLSLPFGLNTEAFF
>TRBJ1-1|NA|NA|TRBV14
TGTGCCAGCAGCTACGGGATCCCTGGCACTGAAGCTTTCTTT
CASSYGIPGTEAFF
>TRBJ1-1|NA|many|TRBV7-6
TGTGCCAGCAGCGCGTGGGAGGAAAGGGGCACTGAAGCTTTCTTT
CASSAWEERGTEAFF
>TRBJ2-1|TRBD1|NA|TRBV7-9
TGTGCCAGCAGCTTAGTTGGACAGGGGCCGCAGGGTATGCGGAATGAGCAGTTCTTC
CASSLVGQGPQGMRNEQFF
>TRBJ2-2|NA|few|TRBV6-5
TGTGCCAGCAGTTACTCGGGTCTGAACACCGGGGAGCTGTTTTTT
CASSYSGLNTGELFF
>TRBJ2-3|NA|NA|TRBV6-1
TGTGCCAGCAGTTCTAGGGGCGTGTGGTATTTT
CASSSRGVWYF
>TRBJ1-5|TRBD1|NA|TRBV25-1
TGTGCCAGCAGTGGACGACAGGGACATCAGCCCCAGCATTTT
CASSGRQGHQPQHF
>TRBJ1-2|NA|NA|TRBV29-1
TGCAGCGTTGTAGGTCTCGAGGAGGTGTTTGGCTACACCTTC
CSVVGLEEVFGYTF
>TRBJ2-2|NA|NA|TRBV7-9
TGTGCCAGCAGAAAACGGGGCACCGGGGAGCTGTTTTTT
CASRKRGTGELFF
>TRBJ2-1|NA|few|TRBV4-1
TGCGCCAGCAGCCAAGACATGGGATGGGGCGCCTACAATGAGCAGTTCTTC
CASSQDMGWGAYNEQFF
>TRBJ1-1|NA|NA|TRBV29-1
TGCAGCGTCCTACTGAACACTGAAGCTTTCTTT
CSVLLNTEAFF
>TRBJ1-5|TRBD1|NA|TRBV7-2
TGTGCCAGCAGCTCCATTAGGACAGGGAGGCAGCCCCAGCATTTT
CASSSIRTGRQPQHF
>TRBJ1-1|NA|few|TRBV28
TGTGCCAGCAGTTTAAATATAGTCGGTTGGACTGAAGCTTTCTTT
CASSLNIVGWTEAFF
>TRBJ2-3|TRBD1|few|TRBV15
TGTGCCACCAGGGGGACAGGGTTCAGCACAGATACGCAGTATTTT
CATRGTGFSTDTQYF
>TRBJ2-3|NA|few|TRBV6-1
TGTGCCAGCAGTGAAATCCTCACTTTCACAACCATCACAGATACGCAGTATTTT
CASSEILTFTTITDTQYF
>TRBJ2-1|NA|NA|TRBV4-1
TGCGCCAGCAGGCACGGGCGACTAGTCGGCGACGATGAGCAGTTCTTC
CASRHGRLVGDDEQFF
>TRBJ1-1|NA|few|TRBV27
TGTGCCAGCAGTTTATTGGGGGGGGGACAGAACACTGAAGCTTTCTTT
CASSLLGGGQNTEAFF
>TRBJ2-3|NA|once|TRBV14
TGTGCCAGCAGCTCGAGGTCGGGGGCGATCACAGATACGCAGTATTTT
CASSSRSGAITDTQYF
>TRBJ2-2|NA|few|TRBV6-1
TGTGCCAGCAGTGGCACCCCCGTGGACAGTCTGAACACCGGGGAGCTGTTTTTT
CASSGTPVDSLNTGELFF
>TRBJ1-2|TRBD1|few|TRBV4-1
TGCGCCAGCAGCCAAGCAACGACAGGGAACTATGGCTACACCTTC
CASSQATTGNYGYTF
>TRBJ1-2|NA|NA|TRBV7-9
TGTGCCAGCAGCTTGACCGGCCTAACTAGAACAGGGATCTATGGCTACACCTTC
CASSLTGLTRTGIYGYTF
>TRBJ1-2|TRBD1|NA|TRBV20-1
TGCAGTGTAGGGACAGACAATAACTATGGCTACACCTTC
CSVGTDNNYGYTF
>TRBJ1-6|NA|NA|TRBV27
TGTGCCAGCAGTTACGGGTCGGTTAGTTCCGGCTCCTATAATTCACCCCTCCACTTT
CASSYGSVSSGSYNSPLHF
>TRBJ1-5|NA|NA|TRBV4-1
TGCGCCAGCAGCCAGGAGGGTAGTCAGCCCCAGCATTTT
CASSQEGSQPQHF
>TRBJ2-3|NA|few|TRBV4-1
TGCGCCAGCAGCCAAGAGAGTGGAATTTCGAGGACAGATACGCAGTATTTT
CASSQESGISRTDTQYF
>TRBJ2-5|NA|NA|TRBV11-2
TGTGCCAGCAGCTTACTAGCATTCCAAGAGACCCAGTACTTC
CASSLLAFQETQYF
>TRBJ2-7|TRBD1|NA|TRBV15
TGTGCCACCAGGAACCCAGGACAGGGACGAGGCTACGAGCAGTACTTC
CATRNPGQGRGYEQYF
>TRBJ1-1|NA|few|TRBV13
TGTGCCAGCAGCTTACTACAGGGACTTATGAACACTGAAGCTTTCTTT
CASSLLQGLMNTEAFF
>TRBJ2-7|NA|NA|TRBV6-1
TGTGCCAGCAGAATGACAGGCTACGAGCAGTACTTC
CASRMTGYEQYF
>TRBJ1-4|NA|NA|TRBV5-6
TGTACCAGCAGCGCCGGTAGACCTAATGAAAAACTGTTTTTT
CTSSAGRPNEKLFF
>TRBJ2-2|NA|NA|TRBV19
TGTGCCAGTAGTCACGGGCCCGAGGGGAACACCGGGGAGCTGTTTTTT
CASSHGPEGNTGELFF